This T cell receptor (beta chain) was identified in a study of blood T cell repertoires in COVID-19. The wider study: The samples span acute and convalescent COVID-19 from the United States, Italy and Spain. In each case, the material was cDNA or gDNA derived from T cells, B-cell-depleted T cells, or PBMCs.

It was during active infection that Seattle patients were enrolled and then longitudinally followed. In the authors' workflow: Using reference gene primer amplification, nucleated cell counts were estimated. Clones were sequenced by immunoSEQ multiplex PCR, and TCRdb holds only the in-frame ones, with some missing. V, J and clone size are taken as reported in that table, and D and trimming were inferred from the DNA itself. The table has hundreds of thousands of clones, 86% seen once. Germline CDR1 reads LGHNA; CDR2 reads YNFKEQ. The CDR3 is made up of 18 amino acids. V was clipped by 0 bases and J by 0 bases; unmatched bases: 5.

The sequence came from an elderly woman with COVID-19, enrolled during active disease. The chain combines TRBV4-2 with TRBJ2-2, with 9 bases identical to TRBD2. The source material was peripheral blood. The CDR3 bases are TGTGCCAGCAGCCAAGAGACAGCGGGGGGCCCGAACACCGGGGAGCTGTTTTTT. Translating it yields CASSQETAGGPNTGELFF.